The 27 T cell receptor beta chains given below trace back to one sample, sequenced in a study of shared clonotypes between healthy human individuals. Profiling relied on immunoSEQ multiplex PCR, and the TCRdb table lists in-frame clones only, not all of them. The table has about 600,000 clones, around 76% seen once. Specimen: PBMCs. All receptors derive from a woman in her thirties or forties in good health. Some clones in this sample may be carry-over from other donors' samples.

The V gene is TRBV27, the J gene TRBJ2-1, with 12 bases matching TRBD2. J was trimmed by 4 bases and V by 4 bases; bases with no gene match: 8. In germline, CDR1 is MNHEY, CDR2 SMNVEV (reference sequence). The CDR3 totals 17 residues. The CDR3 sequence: CASSSLTGLAGYNEQFF. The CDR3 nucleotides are TGTGCCAGCAGTTCCCTCACCGGACTAGCGGGGTACAATGAGCAGTTCTTC.

The CDR3 DNA follows: TGCGCCAGCAGCCTAGGACTAGCGGGTACCTCCGGGCAGTACTTC. Translation: CASSLGLAGTSGQYF. This chain joins TRBV5-1 and TRBJ2-7, with TRBD2 identical over 11 bases. CDR1 SGHRS and CDR2 YFSETQ come from the germline V gene. V lost 4 bases and J lost 9; bases outside the gene matches: 12. This CDR3 region has 15 residues.

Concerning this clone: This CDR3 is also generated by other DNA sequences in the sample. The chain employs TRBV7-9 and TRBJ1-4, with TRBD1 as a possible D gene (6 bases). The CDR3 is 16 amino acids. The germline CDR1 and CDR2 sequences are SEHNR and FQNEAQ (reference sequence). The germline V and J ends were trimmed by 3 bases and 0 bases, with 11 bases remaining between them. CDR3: CASSLSRGATNEKLFF. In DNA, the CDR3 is TGTGCCAGCAGCTTGAGCAGGGGAGCAACTAATGAAAAACTGTTTTTT.

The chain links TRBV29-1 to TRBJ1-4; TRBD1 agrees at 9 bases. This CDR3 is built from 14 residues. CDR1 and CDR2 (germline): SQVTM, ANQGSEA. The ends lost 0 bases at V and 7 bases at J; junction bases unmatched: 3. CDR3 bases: TGCAGCGTTGAAGACGGGACAGGGAGTGAAAAACTGTTTTTT. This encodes CSVEDGTGSEKLFF.

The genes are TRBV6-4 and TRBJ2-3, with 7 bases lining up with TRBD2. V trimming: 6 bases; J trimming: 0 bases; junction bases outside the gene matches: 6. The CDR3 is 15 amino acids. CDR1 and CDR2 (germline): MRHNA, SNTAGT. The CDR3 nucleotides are TGTGCCAGCAGCTCACGAGCGGGGAGCACAGATACGCAGTATTTT. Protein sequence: CASSSRAGSTDTQYF.

The CDR3 loop reads CASRGQLNTEAFF. CDR3 DNA sequence: TGTGCCAGCAGGGGACAGTTGAACACTGAAGCTTTCTTT. This chain joins TRBV6-1 and TRBJ1-1; 7 bases agree with TRBD1. Trimming cost V 6 bases and J 0 bases; bases outside gene matches: 1. The germline CDR1 and CDR2 sequences are MNHNS and SASEGT. The length of the CDR3 is 13 residues.

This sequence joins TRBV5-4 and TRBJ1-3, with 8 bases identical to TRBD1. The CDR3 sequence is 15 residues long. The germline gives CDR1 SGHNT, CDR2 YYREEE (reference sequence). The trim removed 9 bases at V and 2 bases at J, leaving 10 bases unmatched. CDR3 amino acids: CATQDRVGAGNTIYF. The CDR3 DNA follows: TGTGCCACCCAGGACAGGGTAGGGGCTGGAAACACCATATATTTT.

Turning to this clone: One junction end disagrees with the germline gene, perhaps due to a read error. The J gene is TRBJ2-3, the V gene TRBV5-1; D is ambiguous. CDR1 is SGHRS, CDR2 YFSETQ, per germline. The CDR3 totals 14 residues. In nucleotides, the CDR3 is TGCGCCAGCAGGTTGGTCGTAAACACAGATACGCAGTATTTT. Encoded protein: CASRLVVNTDTQYF. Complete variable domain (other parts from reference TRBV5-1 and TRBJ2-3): KAGVTQTPRYLIKTRGQQVTLSCSPISGHRSVSWYQQTPGQGLQFLFEYFSETQRNKGNFPGRFSGRQFSNSRSEMNVSTLELGDSALYLCASRLVVNTDTQYFGPGTRLTVL.

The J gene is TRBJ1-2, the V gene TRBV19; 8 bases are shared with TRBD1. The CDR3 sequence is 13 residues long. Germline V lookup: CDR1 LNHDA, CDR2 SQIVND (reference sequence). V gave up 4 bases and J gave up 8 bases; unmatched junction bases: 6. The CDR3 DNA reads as TGTGCCAGTAGTACGACAGGGGATGGCGGCTACACCTTC. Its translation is CASSTTGDGGYTF.

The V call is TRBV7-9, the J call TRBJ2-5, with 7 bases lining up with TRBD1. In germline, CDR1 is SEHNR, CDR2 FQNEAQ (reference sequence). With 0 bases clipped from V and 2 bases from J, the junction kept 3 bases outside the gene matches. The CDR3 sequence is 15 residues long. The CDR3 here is CASSLAGQRQETQYF. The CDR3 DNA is TGTGCCAGCAGCTTAGCGGGACAGAGACAAGAGACCCAGTACTTC.

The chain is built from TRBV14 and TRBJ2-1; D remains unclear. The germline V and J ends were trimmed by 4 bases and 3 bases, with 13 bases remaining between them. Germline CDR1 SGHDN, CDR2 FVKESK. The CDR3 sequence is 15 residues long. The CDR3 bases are TGTGCCAGCAGCCCCCGACCGGGCTACTACAATGAGCAGTTCTTC. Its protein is CASSPRPGYYNEQFF. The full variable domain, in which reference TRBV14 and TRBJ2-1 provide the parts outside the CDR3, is EAGVTQFPSHSVIEKGQTVTLRCDPISGHDNLYWYRRVMGKEIKFLLHFVKESKQDESGMPNNRFLAERTGGTYSTLKVQPAELEDSGVYFCASSPRPGYYNEQFFGPGTRLTVL.

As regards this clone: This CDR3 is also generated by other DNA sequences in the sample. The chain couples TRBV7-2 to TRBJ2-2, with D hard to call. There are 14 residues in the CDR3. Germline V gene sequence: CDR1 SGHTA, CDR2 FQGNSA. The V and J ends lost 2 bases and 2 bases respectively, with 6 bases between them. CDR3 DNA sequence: TGTGCCAGCAGCTTACGCGGAAACACCGGGGAGCTGTTTTTT. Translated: CASSLRGNTGELFF.

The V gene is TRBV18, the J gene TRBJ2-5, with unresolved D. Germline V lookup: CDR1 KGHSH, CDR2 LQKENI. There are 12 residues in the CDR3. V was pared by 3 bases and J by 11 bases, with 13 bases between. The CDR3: CASSPRVGEQYF. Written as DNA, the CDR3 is TGTGCCAGCTCACCCCGAGTGGGTGAGCAGTACTTC.

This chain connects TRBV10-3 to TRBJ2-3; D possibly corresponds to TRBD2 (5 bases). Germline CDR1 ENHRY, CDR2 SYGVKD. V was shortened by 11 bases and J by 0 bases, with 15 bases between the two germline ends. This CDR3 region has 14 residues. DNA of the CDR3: TGTGCCTCTCAAAGCGGACTTAGCACAGATACGCAGTATTTT. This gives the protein CASQSGLSTDTQYF.

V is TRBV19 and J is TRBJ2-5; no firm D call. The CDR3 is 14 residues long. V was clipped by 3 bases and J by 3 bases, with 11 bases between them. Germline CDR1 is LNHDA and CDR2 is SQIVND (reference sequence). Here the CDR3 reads CASSMGFGEETQYF. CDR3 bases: TGTGCCAGTAGTATGGGTTTTGGGGAAGAGACCCAGTACTTC.

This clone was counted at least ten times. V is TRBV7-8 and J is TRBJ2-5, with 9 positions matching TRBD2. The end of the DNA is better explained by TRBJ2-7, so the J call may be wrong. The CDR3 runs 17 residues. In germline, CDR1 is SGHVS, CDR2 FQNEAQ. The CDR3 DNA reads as TGTGCCAGCAGCCTATCCAGACTAGCGGCTACCTCCTACGAGCAGTACTTC. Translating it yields CASSLSRLAATSYEQYF.

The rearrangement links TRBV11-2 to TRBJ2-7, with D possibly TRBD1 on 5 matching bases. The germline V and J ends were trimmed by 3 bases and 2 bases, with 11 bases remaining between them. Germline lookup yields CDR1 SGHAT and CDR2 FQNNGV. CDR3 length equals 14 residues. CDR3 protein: CASSFPDRPYEQYF. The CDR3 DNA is TGTGCCAGCAGCTTTCCAGACAGACCCTACGAGCAGTACTTC. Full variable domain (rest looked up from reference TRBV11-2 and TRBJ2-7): EAGVAQSPRYKIIEKRQSVAFWCNPISGHATLYWYQQILGQGPKLLIQFQNNGVVDDSQLPKDRFSAERLKGVDSTLKIQPAKLEDSAVYLCASSFPDRPYEQYFGPGTRLTVT.

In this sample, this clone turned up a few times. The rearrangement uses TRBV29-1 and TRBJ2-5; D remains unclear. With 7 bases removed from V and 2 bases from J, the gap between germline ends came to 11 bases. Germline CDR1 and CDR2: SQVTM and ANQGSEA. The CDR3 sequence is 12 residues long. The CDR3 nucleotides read TGCAGCGCAAAGTCCAGTCAAGAGACCCAGTACTTC. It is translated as CSAKSSQETQYF.

The CDR3 nucleotides are TGTGCCAGCAGCTTGGTTGGGACTACGTACACAGATACGCAGTATTTT. Protein sequence: CASSLVGTTYTDTQYF. The chain carries TRBV5-6 and TRBJ2-3, with TRBD2 matching 7 bases. Germline lookup yields CDR1 SGHDT and CDR2 YYEEEE. CDR3 length equals 16 residues. Unmatched junction bases numbered 6, after V lost 0 bases and J lost 2 bases.

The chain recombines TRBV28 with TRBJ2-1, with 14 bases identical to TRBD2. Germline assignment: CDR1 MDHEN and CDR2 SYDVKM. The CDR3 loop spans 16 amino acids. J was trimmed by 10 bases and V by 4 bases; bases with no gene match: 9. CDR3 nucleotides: TGTGCCAGCAGTTCATCCGGGACTAGCGGGAGTCAAGAGCAGTTCTTC. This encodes CASSSSGTSGSQEQFF. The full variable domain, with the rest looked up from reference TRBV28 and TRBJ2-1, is DVKVTQSSRYLVKRTGEKVFLECVQDMDHENMFWYRQDPGLGLRLIYFSYDVKMKEKGDIPEGYSVSREKKERFSLILESASTNQTSMYLCASSSSGTSGSQEQFFGPGTRLTVL.

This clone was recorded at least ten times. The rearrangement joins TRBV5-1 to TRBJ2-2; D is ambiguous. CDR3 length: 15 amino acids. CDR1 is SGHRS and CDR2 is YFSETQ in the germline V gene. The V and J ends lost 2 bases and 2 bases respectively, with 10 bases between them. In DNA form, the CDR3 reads TGCGCCAGCAGCTTATTGGCCACAAACACCGGGGAGCTGTTTTTT. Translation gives CASSLLATNTGELFF.

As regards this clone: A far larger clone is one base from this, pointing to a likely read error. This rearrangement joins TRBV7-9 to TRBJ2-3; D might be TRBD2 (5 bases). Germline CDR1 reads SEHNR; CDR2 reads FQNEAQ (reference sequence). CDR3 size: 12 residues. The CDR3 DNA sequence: TGTGCCAACAGCTTAGCGTCTAGTGCGCAGTATTTT. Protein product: CANSLASSAQYF.

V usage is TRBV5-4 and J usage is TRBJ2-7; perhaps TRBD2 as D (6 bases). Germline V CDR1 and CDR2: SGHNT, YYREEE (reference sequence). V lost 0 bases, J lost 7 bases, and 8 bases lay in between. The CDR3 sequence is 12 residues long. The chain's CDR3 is CASSLGGVEQYF. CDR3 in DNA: TGTGCCAGCAGCTTGGGCGGGGTAGAGCAGTACTTC.

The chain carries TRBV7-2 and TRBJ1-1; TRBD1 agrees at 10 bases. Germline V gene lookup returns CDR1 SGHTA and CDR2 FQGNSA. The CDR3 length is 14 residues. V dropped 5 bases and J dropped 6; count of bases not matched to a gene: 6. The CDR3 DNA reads TGTGCCAGCAGCCTGGACAGGGGGGTCCCTGAAGCTTTCTTT. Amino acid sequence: CASSLDRGVPEAFF.

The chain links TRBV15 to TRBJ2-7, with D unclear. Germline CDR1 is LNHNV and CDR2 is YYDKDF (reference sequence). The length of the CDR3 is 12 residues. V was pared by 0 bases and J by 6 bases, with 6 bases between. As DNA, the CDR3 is TGTGCCACCAGCAGAGATAGGACCGAGCAGTACTTC. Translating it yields CATSRDRTEQYF.

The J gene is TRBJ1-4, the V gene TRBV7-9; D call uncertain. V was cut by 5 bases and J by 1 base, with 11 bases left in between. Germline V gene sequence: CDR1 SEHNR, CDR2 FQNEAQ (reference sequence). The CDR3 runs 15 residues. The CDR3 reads CASSHPTGTNEKLFF. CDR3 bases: TGTGCCAGCAGCCACCCGACGGGAACTAATGAAAAACTGTTTTTT. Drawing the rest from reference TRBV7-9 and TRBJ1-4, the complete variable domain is DTGVSQNPRHKITKRGQNVTFRCDPISEHNRLYWYRQTLGQGPEFLTYFQNEAQLEKSRLLSDRFSAERPKGSFSTLEIQRTEQGDSAMYLCASSHPTGTNEKLFFGSGTQLSVL.

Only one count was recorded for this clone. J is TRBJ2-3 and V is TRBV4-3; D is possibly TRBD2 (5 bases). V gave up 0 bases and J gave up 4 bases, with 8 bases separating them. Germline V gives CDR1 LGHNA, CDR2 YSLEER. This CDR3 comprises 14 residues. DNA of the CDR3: TGCGCCAGCAGCCAAGATCGGGGATCAGATACGCAGTATTTT. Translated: CASSQDRGSDTQYF.